Each of the 24 T cell receptor beta chains below was sequenced from the same sample in a study of regulatory T cells in long-lasting Graves disease. Time point given: newly diagnosed GD, antithyroid drugs for less than 3 months. PBMCs provided the RNA from which the TCR library was made. Assembly of TCR beta libraries relied on iRepertoire HTBI primers together with Arm-PCR of CDR3 regions. MiXCR was run by TCRdb on the multiplex PCR reads, yielding one entry per CDR3 protein. The sample has approximately 540,000 distinct CDR3 sequences, around 12% seen once. The data were also submitted as part of a second study, on T cells in Graves' hyperthyroidism and ophthalmopathy.

The sample was peripheral blood mononuclear cells (PBMCs), taken at new diagnosis, from a patient treated with antithyroid drugs. These TCRs come from a woman aged 30 to 39 with Graves disease.

This clonotype was seen ten or more times. The chain joins TRBV30 to TRBJ1-1; D ambiguous. CDR1 GTSNPN and CDR2 SVGIG come from the germline V gene (reference sequence). The ends were cut back, 1 base at V and 3 bases at J, with 9 bases in the middle. The CDR3 covers 13 residues. Here the CDR3 DNA reads TGTGCCTGGAGTGAGCAGATACACACTGAAGCTTTCTTT. Protein sequence: CAWSEQIHTEAFF.

This rearrangement joins TRBV5-6 to TRBJ1-5; the D gene is possibly TRBD1 (5 bases). This CDR3 has 17 residues. From germline, CDR1 is SGHDT and CDR2 YYEEEE. The ends were cut back, 5 bases at V and 1 base at J, with 19 bases in the middle. This CDR3 is CASSITPGDLSNQPQHF. DNA for the CDR3: TGTGCCAGCAGTATCACACCTGGGGACTTAAGCAATCAGCCCCAGCATTTT.

This clonotype turned up a few times. The chain carries TRBV6-5 and TRBJ2-3, with D uncertain. The end of the DNA fits TRBJ1-5 better, so the J call may be wrong. This CDR3 comprises 16 residues. Germline CDR1 and CDR2: MNHEY and SVGAGI. The chain's CDR3 is CASSYSNEFRTDTQHF. Written as DNA, the CDR3 is TGTGCCAGCAGTTACTCTAATGAGTTTCGCACAGATACGCAGCATTTT.

The table lists this clonotype with many counts. The V gene is TRBV20-1, the J gene TRBJ2-1; D gene ambiguous. Trimming took 0 bases from V and 0 from J, leaving 12 bases between them. This CDR3 has 16 amino acids. Germline CDR1 is DFQATT and CDR2 is SNEGSKA (reference sequence). CDR3 region: CSARDLGGSSYNEQFF. CDR3 in DNA: TGCAGTGCTAGAGATCTCGGCGGCAGCTCCTACAATGAGCAGTTCTTC.

Notes on this clonotype: The conserved closing phenylalanine or tryptophan is absent in this CDR3, likely reflecting a read error. The chain recombines TRBV6-2 or TRBV6-3 with TRBJ2-1; D gene ambiguous. Germline CDR1 is MNHEY and CDR2 is SVGEGT. Trimming shortened V by 11 bases and J by 7 bases, and 15 bases separated the two germline ends. There are 12 residues in the CDR3. CDR3: CAVSPDGNEQFL. Written as DNA, the CDR3 is TGTGCCGTTAGCCCGGACGGGAATGAGCAGTTCCTC.

About this clonotype: A clone one base away is much larger, so this may be a read error. V gene TRBV6-1 combines with J gene TRBJ1-2; 7 bases match TRBD1. V gave up 6 bases and J gave up 6 bases; unmatched junction bases: 1. This CDR3 is 11 amino acids long. Germline assignment: CDR1 MNHNS and CDR2 SASEGT. This CDR3 reads CASSQGDGYTF. The CDR3 DNA follows: TGTGCCAGCAGCCAGGGGGATGGCTACACCTTC.

This clonotype occurred a few times. This may stem from a read error, because a much larger clone lies one nucleotide away. The chain joins TRBV2 to TRBJ2-7, with a tentative D call TRBD2 (6 bases). CDR1 and CDR2 from the germline V gene are SNHLY and FYNNEI. CDR3 length equals 13 residues. The CDR3 is CASKFTGDGEQHF. The CDR3 DNA follows: TGTGCCAGCAAATTTACGGGGGACGGCGAGCAGCACTTC.

At least ten counts were recorded for this clonotype. The rearrangement uses TRBV2 and TRBJ1-4; 7 nucleotides agree with TRBD1. CDR1 and CDR2 from the germline V gene are SNHLY and FYNNEI. CDR3 length: 14 residues. The V segment lost 6 bases and the J segment 7 bases; nucleotides outside the gene matches: 8. CDR3 protein: CASRPTGPGEKLFF. The CDR3 nucleotides are TGTGCCAGCAGGCCGACAGGGCCCGGTGAAAAACTGTTTTTT.

The chain combines TRBV7-9 with TRBJ2-5; 10 bases are a match to TRBD1. The CDR3 sequence is 14 residues long. Trimming took 5 bases from V and 3 from J; bases not matched to a gene: 3. CDR1 and CDR2 from the germline V gene are SEHNR and FQNEAQ (reference sequence). The CDR3 sequence: CASSRTGGEETQYF. CDR3 DNA: TGTGCCAGCAGCCGGACAGGGGGTGAAGAGACCCAGTACTTC.

The sample holds a few counts of this clonotype. The J gene is TRBJ1-1, the V gene TRBV7-9; possible D gene TRBD1, 5 bases. Germline values: CDR1 SEHNR, CDR2 FQNEAQ (reference sequence). The CDR3 contains 11 residues. The CDR3 sequence is CALGGNTEAFF. In DNA form, the CDR3 reads TGTGCTTTGGGGGGGAACACTGAAGCTTTCTTT. Variable domain in full (rest from reference TRBV7-9 and TRBJ1-1): DTGVSQNPRHKITKRGQNVTFRCDPISEHNRLYWYRQTLGQGPEFLTYFQNEAQLEKSRLLSDRFSAERPKGSFSTLEIQRTEQGDSAMYLCALGGNTEAFFGQGTRLTVV.

Concerning this clonotype: A much more abundant neighbour one base away suggests this may be a read error. This sequence joins TRBV7-9 and TRBJ2-4; 9 bases fit TRBD2. The DNA end favors TRBJ2-1, so the J call may be wrong. The CDR3 loop spans 18 amino acids. Germline V gives CDR1 SEHNR, CDR2 FQNEAQ (reference sequence). In DNA, the CDR3 is TGTGCCAGCAGCCCAACTCGGACTAGCGCGATAACCAAAAACATTCAGTTCTTC. Its translation: CASSPTRTSAITKNIQFF.

This clonotype showed up just a few times. The rearrangement joins TRBV11-2 to TRBJ1-5, with a weak D call TRBD1 (5 bases). The germline gives CDR1 SGHAT, CDR2 FQNNGV. Trimming removed 1 base at V and 2 bases at J, with 12 bases between. The CDR3 is 16 amino acids. CDR3 nucleotides: TGTGCCAGCAGCTTAGGACAGACCCATGGCAATCAGCCCCAGCATTTT. Its translation is CASSLGQTHGNQPQHF.

This clonotype was seen many times. The chain has TRBV6-1 and TRBJ1-4; 8 nucleotides align to TRBD1. Looked up from germline, CDR1 is MNHNS and CDR2 is SASEGT. V was clipped by 4 bases and J by 5 bases; unmatched bases: 3. CDR3 length: 14 amino acids. The CDR3 loop reads CASSGTGKNEKLFF. The CDR3 bases are TGTGCCAGCAGTGGGACAGGGAAAAATGAAAAACTGTTTTTT.

In this sample, this clonotype turned up a few times. V gene TRBV14 combines with J gene TRBJ2-1, with D hard to call. Per germline, CDR1 SGHDN and CDR2 FVKESK. The V end lost 4 bases, the J end lost 0 bases, and 10 bases lay between the germline ends. CDR3 length: 15 residues. The CDR3 loop reads CASSPYLSSYNEQFF. The DNA for the CDR3 is TGTGCCAGCAGCCCGTACTTGAGCTCCTACAATGAGCAGTTCTTC.

This rearrangement joins TRBV10-3 to TRBJ1-5, with D unresolved. The CDR3 sequence is 13 residues long. The V gene lost 4 bases and the J gene lost 5 bases, with 9 bases spanning the gap. Germline loops: CDR1 ENHRY, CDR2 SYGVKD. The DNA of the CDR3 is TGTGCCATCAGTGGAACAGCGGATCAGCCCCAGCATTTT. It yields the protein CAISGTADQPQHF.

This clonotype was counted many times. The chain uses TRBV11-2 and TRBJ2-5, with 9 bases matching TRBD1. CDR1 is SGHAT and CDR2 is FQNNGV in the germline V gene. The CDR3 has 15 residues. The junction had 7 bases not matched to a gene; V was cut back by 4 bases and J by 4 bases. The CDR3 is CASSYGQGRRETQYF. CDR3 nucleotide sequence: TGTGCCAGCAGCTACGGACAGGGGAGACGAGAGACCCAGTACTTC.

Ten or more counts support this clonotype. The chain carries TRBV6-1 and TRBJ2-2; the match to TRBD2 covers 10 bases. With V trimmed by 8 bases and J by 5 bases, 5 bases remained unmatched. The CDR3 consists of 14 residues. Germline CDR1 reads MNHNS; CDR2 reads SASEGT. In DNA form, the CDR3 reads TGTGCCAGCCGGACTAGCGGTAGGACCGGGGAGCTGTTTTTT. As protein: CASRTSGRTGELFF.

This clonotype has at least ten counts. This chain connects TRBV29-1 to TRBJ1-3, with a weak D call TRBD1 (5 bases). Germline-derived CDR1 and CDR2 are SQVTM and ANQGSEA. V gave up 4 bases and J gave up 0 bases, with 10 bases separating them. The length of the CDR3 is 14 residues. DNA of the CDR3: TGCAGCGTTGCTCGGGGACTCTCTGGAAACACCATATATTTT. Residues: CSVARGLSGNTIYF.

The chain is built from TRBV27 and TRBJ2-5, with 13 bases identical to TRBD2. V lost 5 bases and J lost 4; bases outside the gene matches: 1. The CDR3 is 14 amino acids. Germline CDR1 reads MNHEY; CDR2 reads SMNVEV (reference sequence). The CDR3 DNA is TGTGCCAGCAGTAGACTAGCGGGAGGAGAGACCCAGTACTTC. Its translation is CASSRLAGGETQYF.

This clonotype was recorded at least ten times. The genes are TRBV9 and TRBJ2-5; 14 bases agree with TRBD2. Germline trimming cut 4 bases from V and 2 bases from J; bases unmatched to any gene: 10. Germline CDR1 SGDLS, CDR2 YYNGEE. The CDR3 spans 18 residues. The CDR3 region has the DNA TGTGCCAGCAGCCCTCACGGGACTAGCGGGAGCCTTCAAGAGACCCAGTACTTC. The encoded protein is CASSPHGTSGSLQETQYF.

The J gene is TRBJ2-1, the V gene TRBV27; 7 nucleotides agree with TRBD1. With V trimmed by 3 bases and J by 4 bases, 12 bases remained unmatched. The CDR3 loop spans 17 amino acids. From germline, CDR1 is MNHEY and CDR2 SMNVEV (reference sequence). CDR3 region: CASSLTGIDGGYNEQFF. For the CDR3, the DNA is TGTGCCAGCAGTTTGACAGGGATAGATGGGGGATACAATGAGCAGTTCTTC.

This clonotype showed up just a few times. The chain combines TRBV28 with TRBJ2-3; possibly TRBD1 or TRBD2 for D (6 bases each). Germline V gene data show CDR1 as MDHEN and CDR2 as SYDVKM. The CDR3 consists of 15 residues. V was shortened by 2 bases and J by 6 bases, with 15 bases between the two germline ends. CDR3 DNA: TGTGCCAGCAGTTTAAGGGGGGACCCCAGGGATACGCAGTATTTT. Translating it yields CASSLRGDPRDTQYF.

This clonotype has a count of ten or more. The chain combines TRBV7-3 with TRBJ2-1; D gene unclear. The CDR3 contains 15 residues. V dropped 0 bases and J dropped 5 bases, with 11 bases sitting between them. Germline values: CDR1 SGHTA, CDR2 FQGTGA. CDR3: CASSLTGAHHNEQFF. CDR3 DNA: TGTGCCAGCAGCTTAACCGGTGCCCACCACAATGAGCAGTTCTTC. Combining the CDR3 with reference TRBV7-3 and TRBJ2-1 gives the whole variable domain GAGVSQTPSNKVTEKGKYVELRCDPISGHTALYWYRQSLGQGPEFLIYFQGTGAADDSGLPNDRFFAVRPEGSVSTLKIQRTERGDSAVYLCASSLTGAHHNEQFFGPGTRLTVL.

This chain's CDR3 is CASRGTANMNTEAFF. In nucleotides, the CDR3 is TGTGCCAGCAGGGGGACAGCCAACATGAACACTGAAGCTTTCTTT. The gene calls are TRBV2 and TRBJ1-1, with 7 bases aligning to TRBD1. V shed 6 bases and J 0 bases; nucleotides not matched to a gene: 7. The CDR3 is 15 residues long. CDR1 SNHLY and CDR2 FYNNEI come from the germline V gene.